The 16 T cell receptor beta chains given below trace back to one sample, sequenced in a study of blood T cells in healthy people across ages (dated by TCRdb to between 2014 and 2016). Libraries were constructed by 5' RACE. Sequencing took place on an Illumina HiSeq 2500. A second roughly 7 to 12 cycle PCR used a sample-barcoded 5' primer and a J-beta primer mix. TCRdb reanalyzed the raw reads on its own, using fastp at Q25 for trimming and MiXCR for clone calling, and kept in-frame beta chains. One record per CDR3 amino acid sequence lists the most common genes and DNA. This sample holds just under 550,000 distinct CDR3 sequences; less than 25% were observed only once. The biggest ten clones account for just under 9% of the sample. These records were also assigned to another study, of T cells of mothers and their children.

Source material: blood. All receptors come from a boy younger than 18 in good health.

This clonotype was observed many times. The chain joins TRBV6-4 to TRBJ2-7; 12 bases align to TRBD2. V lost 3 bases, J lost 3 bases, and 0 bases stayed unmatched. This CDR3 region has 14 residues. Looked up from germline, CDR1 is MRHNA and CDR2 is SNTAGT. The CDR3 spells CASSETSGSYEQYF. The DNA for the CDR3 is TGTGCCAGCAGTGAGACTAGCGGGAGCTACGAGCAGTACTTC.

This clonotype has a count of ten or more. J is TRBJ2-5 and V is TRBV20-1, with 8 positions matching TRBD1. CDR1 and CDR2 (germline): DFQATT, SNEGSKA (reference sequence). The CDR3 sequence is 12 residues long. V dropped 5 bases and J dropped 5; count of bases not matched to a gene: 4. The CDR3 sequence: CSALTGGETQYF. The CDR3 coding sequence is TGCAGTGCTCTTACAGGGGGGGAGACCCAGTACTTC.

The table lists this clonotype with many counts. One end of the junction varies from germline; a read error may be responsible. The chain recombines TRBV7-7 with TRBJ2-6; D is ambiguous. Germline CDR1 and CDR2: SSHAT and FNYEAQ (reference sequence). This CDR3 contains 15 residues. Here the CDR3 reads CASSLELGGANVLTF. For the CDR3, the DNA is TGTGCTAGCAGCTTGGAACTGGGGGGGGCCAACGTCCTGACTTTC.

This clonotype was seen only a few times. This chain connects TRBV6-2 or TRBV6-3 to TRBJ2-1; D unresolved. Germline CDR1 reads MNHEY; CDR2 reads SVGEGT. This CDR3 spans 13 amino acids. Trimming pared 4 bases from V and 10 bases from J, leaving 14 bases between. Written as DNA, the CDR3 is TGTGCCAGCAGTTCAGACCCCGACCGCGAGCAGTTCTTC. Translating it yields CASSSDPDREQFF.

The J gene is TRBJ2-1, the V gene TRBV12-3 or TRBV12-4, with 8 bases fitting TRBD2. The CDR3 covers 14 residues. V was clipped by 3 bases and J by 8 bases; unmatched bases: 6. The DNA for the CDR3 is TGTGCCAGCAGTTTGTCCAGCGGGAGCGATGAGCAGTTCTTC. Amino acids: CASSLSSGSDEQFF.

The gene calls are TRBV7-2 and TRBJ2-1; TRBD2 is a possible D gene (5 bases). The V gene lost 1 base and the J gene lost 5 bases, with 15 bases spanning the gap. The length of the CDR3 is 16 residues. CDR1 and CDR2 (germline): SGHTA, FQGNSA. CDR3 sequence: CASSLVLRLSDNEQFF. CDR3 bases: TGTGCCAGCAGCTTAGTTCTTAGACTAAGTGACAATGAGCAGTTCTTC.

The V call is TRBV12-3 or TRBV12-4, the J call TRBJ2-1; D remains unclear. The J call may be wrong; the DNA end is better matched by TRBJ2-7. There are 12 residues in the CDR3. This CDR3 reads CASSLKGFEQYF. The DNA for the CDR3 is TGTGCCAGCAGTTTAAAGGGTTTCGAGCAGTACTTC.

This clonotype was detected a few times. The chain combines TRBV7-2 with TRBJ2-5, with TRBD2 matching over 8 bases. The V and J ends lost 2 bases and 5 bases, in that order; junction bases with no gene match: 13. Germline CDR1 SGHTA, CDR2 FQGNSA. The CDR3 runs to 17 residues. CDR3 coding DNA: TGTGCCAGCAGCTTAATCCCCGTGGCTAGCGGGTGGGAGACCCAGTACTTC. It is translated as CASSLIPVASGWETQYF.

This clonotype has a handful of counts. The chain carries TRBV21-1 and TRBJ2-5; TRBD1 reflects the table's D call only, with no check against the DNA. TRBV21-1 is termed a pseudogene. The CDR3 totals 13 residues. The CDR3 is CASGTGGEKTQYF. CDR3 DNA: TGTGCCAGCGGGACAGGGGGCGAGAAGACCCAGTACTTC.

This clonotype was counted between two and nine times. Here the CDR3 reads CASGPGTPSPDTQYF. CDR3 nucleotide sequence: TGTGCTAGTGGCCCCGGGACTCCAAGCCCAGATACGCAGTATTTT. This chain joins TRBV12-5 and TRBJ2-3; D possibly corresponds to TRBD2 (6 bases). The CDR3 loop spans 15 amino acids. Germline lookup yields CDR1 LGHNT and CDR2 FRNRAP. The V end lost 6 bases, the J end lost 4 bases, and 17 bases lay between the germline ends.

The chain has TRBV6-1 and TRBJ2-6, with D maybe TRBD1 (7 bases). CDR1 and CDR2 from the germline V gene are MNHNS and SASEGT. Deletions cut 7 bases from V and 0 bases from J, with 25 bases between. This CDR3 contains 20 residues. The CDR3 reads CASTALSGGSAGSGANVLTF. In nucleotides, the CDR3 is TGTGCCAGCACGGCCCTATCAGGGGGGTCTGCTGGCTCTGGGGCCAACGTCCTGACTTTC.

Only a few counts were recorded for this clonotype. The V call is TRBV28, the J call TRBJ2-6; the D gene is possibly TRBD2 (5 bases). The CDR3 totals 14 residues. The germline CDR1 and CDR2 sequences are MDHEN and SYDVKM. V was cut by 11 bases and J by 0 bases, with 11 bases left in between. CDR3: CAGSASSGANVLTF. In DNA form, the CDR3 reads TGTGCCGGTAGCGCTAGCTCTGGGGCCAACGTCCTGACTTTC.

This clonotype was detected only a few times. This rearrangement joins TRBV29-1 to TRBJ1-5; the match to TRBD1 covers 10 bases. The V gene's germline CDR1 is SQVTM and CDR2 ANQGSEA. The CDR3 consists of 14 residues. The ends lost 6 bases at V and 5 bases at J; junction bases unmatched: 7. The CDR3 sequence: CSVATGTGDQPQHF. The CDR3 nucleotides read TGCAGCGTCGCCACCGGGACAGGGGATCAGCCCCAGCATTTT.

This clonotype was recorded a few times. The chain uses TRBV27 and TRBJ1-6, with a tentative D call TRBD1 (6 bases). The CDR3 consists of 15 residues. V dropped 4 bases and J dropped 4 bases, with 11 bases sitting between them. CDR1 is MNHEY, CDR2 SMNVEV, per germline (reference sequence). The CDR3 DNA follows: TGTGCCAGCAGTTCGAGACAGGCATATAATTCACCCCTCCACTTT. Translation: CASSSRQAYNSPLHF.

This clonotype has a count of ten or more. The chain is built from TRBV7-2 and TRBJ2-5, with D possibly being TRBD2 (7 bases). V shed 5 bases and J shed 5 bases, with 21 bases lying between them. Germline CDR1 SGHTA, CDR2 FQGNSA. The CDR3 extends over 16 amino acids. CDR3 coding DNA: TGTGCCAGCAGCCATACCCCAGGGAGGGGGACTGAGACCCAGTACTTC. Protein: CASSHTPGRGTETQYF.

The rearrangement joins TRBV7-2 to TRBJ2-5; 13 nucleotides align to TRBD2. The CDR3 has 19 residues. J gave up 2 bases and V 5 bases, and 14 bases lay outside the gene matches. Germline assignment: CDR1 SGHTA and CDR2 FQGNSA. CDR3 bases: TGTGCCAGCAGCCTGCGACTAGCGGGAGGCGGGAGGGGTCAAGAGACCCAGTACTTC. Its protein is CASSLRLAGGGRGQETQYF.